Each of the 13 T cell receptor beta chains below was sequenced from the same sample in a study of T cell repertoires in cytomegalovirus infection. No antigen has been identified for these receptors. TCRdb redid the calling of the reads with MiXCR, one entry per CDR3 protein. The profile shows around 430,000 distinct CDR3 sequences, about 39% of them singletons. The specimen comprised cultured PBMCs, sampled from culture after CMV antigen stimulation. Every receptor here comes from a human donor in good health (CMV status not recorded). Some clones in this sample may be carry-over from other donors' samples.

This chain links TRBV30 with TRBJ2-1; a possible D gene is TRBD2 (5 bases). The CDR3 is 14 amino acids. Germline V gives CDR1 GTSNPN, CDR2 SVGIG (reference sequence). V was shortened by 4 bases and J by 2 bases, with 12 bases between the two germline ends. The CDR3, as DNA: TGTGCCTGGATCAGCGGAACCCCCTACAATGAGCAGTTCTTC. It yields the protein CAWISGTPYNEQFF.

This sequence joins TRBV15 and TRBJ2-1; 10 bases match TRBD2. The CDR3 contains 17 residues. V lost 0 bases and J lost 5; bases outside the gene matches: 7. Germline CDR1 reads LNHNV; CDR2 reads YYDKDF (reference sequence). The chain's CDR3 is CATSRDLGLARHNEQFF. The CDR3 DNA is TGTGCCACCAGCAGAGATTTGGGACTAGCGAGGCACAATGAGCAGTTCTTC.

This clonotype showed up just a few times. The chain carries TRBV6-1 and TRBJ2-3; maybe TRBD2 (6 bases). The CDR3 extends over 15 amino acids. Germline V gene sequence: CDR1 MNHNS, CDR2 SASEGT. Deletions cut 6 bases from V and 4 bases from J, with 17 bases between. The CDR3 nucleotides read TGTGCCAGCAGCGTGTGGAGGGTTTCGGCAGATACGCAGTATTTT. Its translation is CASSVWRVSADTQYF.

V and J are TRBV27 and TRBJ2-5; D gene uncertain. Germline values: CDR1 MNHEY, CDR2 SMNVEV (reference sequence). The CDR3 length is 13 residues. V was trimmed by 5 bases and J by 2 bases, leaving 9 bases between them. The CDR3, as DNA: TGTGCCAGCAGTCAACCATCACAAGAGACCCAGTACTTC. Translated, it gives CASSQPSQETQYF.

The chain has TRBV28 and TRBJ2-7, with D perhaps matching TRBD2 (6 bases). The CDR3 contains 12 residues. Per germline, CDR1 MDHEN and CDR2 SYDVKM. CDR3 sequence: CVSRQGGGEQYF. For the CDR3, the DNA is TGTGTTTCGCGGCAGGGAGGAGGGGAGCAGTACTTC. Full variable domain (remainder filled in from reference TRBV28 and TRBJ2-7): DVKVTQSSRYLVKRTGEKVFLECVQDMDHENMFWYRQDPGLGLRLIYFSYDVKMKEKGDIPEGYSVSREKKERFSLILESASTNQTSMYLCVSRQGGGEQYFGPGTRLTVT.

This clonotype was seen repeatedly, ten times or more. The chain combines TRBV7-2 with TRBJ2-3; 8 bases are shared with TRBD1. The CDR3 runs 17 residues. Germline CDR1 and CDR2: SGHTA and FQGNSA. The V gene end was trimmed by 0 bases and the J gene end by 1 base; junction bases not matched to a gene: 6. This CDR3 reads CASSLAGPGGGTDTQYF. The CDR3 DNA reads TGTGCCAGCAGCTTAGCTGGGCCAGGGGGCGGCACAGATACGCAGTATTTT.

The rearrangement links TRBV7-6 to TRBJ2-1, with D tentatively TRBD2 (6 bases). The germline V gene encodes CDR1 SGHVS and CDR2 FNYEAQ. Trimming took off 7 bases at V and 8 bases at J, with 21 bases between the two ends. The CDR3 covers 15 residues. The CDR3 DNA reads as TGTGCCAGCACCCGGTACTCCAACTCGGGGGATGAGCAGTTCTTC. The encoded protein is CASTRYSNSGDEQFF.

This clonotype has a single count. In DNA form, the CDR3 reads TGTGCCAGCAGCTTAGCGGATAATACGCAGTATTTT. It translates to CASSLADNTQYF. V gene TRBV7-2 combines with J gene TRBJ2-3; D is unclear. Trimming shortened V by 0 bases and J by 7 bases, and 5 bases separated the two germline ends. The V gene's germline CDR1 is SGHTA and CDR2 FQGNSA. CDR3 length equals 12 residues.

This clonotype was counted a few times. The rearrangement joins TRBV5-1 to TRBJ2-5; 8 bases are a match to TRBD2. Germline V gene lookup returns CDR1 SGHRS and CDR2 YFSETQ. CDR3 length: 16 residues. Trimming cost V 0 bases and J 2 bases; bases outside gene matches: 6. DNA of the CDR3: TGCGCCAGCAGCTTGGGTATAGCGGGGAGGCAAGAGACCCAGTACTTC. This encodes CASSLGIAGRQETQYF.

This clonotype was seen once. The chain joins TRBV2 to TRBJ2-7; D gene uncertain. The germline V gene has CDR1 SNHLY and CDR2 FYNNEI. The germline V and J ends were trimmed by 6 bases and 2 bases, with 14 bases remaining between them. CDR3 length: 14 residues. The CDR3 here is CASSRKGTTYEQYF. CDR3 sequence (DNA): TGTGCCAGCAGCCGAAAGGGAACGACCTACGAGCAGTACTTC.

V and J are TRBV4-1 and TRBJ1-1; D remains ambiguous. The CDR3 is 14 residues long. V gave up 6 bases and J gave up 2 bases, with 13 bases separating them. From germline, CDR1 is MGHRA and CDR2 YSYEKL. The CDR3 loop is CASSLSRVNTEAFF. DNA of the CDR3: TGCGCCAGCAGTCTCTCCCGGGTTAACACTGAAGCTTTCTTT.

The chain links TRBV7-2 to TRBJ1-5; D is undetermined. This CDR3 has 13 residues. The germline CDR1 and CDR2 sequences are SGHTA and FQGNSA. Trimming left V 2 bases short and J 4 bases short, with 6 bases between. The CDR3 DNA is TGTGCCAGCAGCTTATATGATAATCAGCCCCAGCATTTT. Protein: CASSLYDNQPQHF.

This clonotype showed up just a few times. CDR3 nucleotides: TGTGCCAGCAGCACAGGAGGTGCCGAGACCCAGTACTTC. This codes for CASSTGGAETQYF. This rearrangement joins TRBV11-2 to TRBJ2-5; D possibly matches TRBD1 or TRBD2 (5 bases each). The germline V gene encodes CDR1 SGHAT and CDR2 FQNNGV. This CDR3 has 13 amino acids. The V end was cut by 5 bases, the J end by 5 bases, with 12 bases between.